A selection of T cell receptor beta chains follows, all from one sample in a study of post-analysis software for immune sequencing data. MiXCR was run by TCRdb on the PCR reads, yielding one entry per CDR3 protein. The sample has hundreds of thousands of distinct CDR3 sequences; roughly 50% are singletons. The source material was blood. The receptor set was obtained from a girl aged 10-17 years with multiple sclerosis. Each CDR3 is given with its conserved first and last residue. A D gene is named only where the DNA matches it firmly. Size is stated for part of the rows, as once, few or many counts, or as a class when the clone is expanded.

d_call clone_size j_call v_call cdr3_aa cdr3_nt
TRBD1 few TRBJ1-4 TRBV12-3/TRBV12-4 CASSPRTGFEEKLFF TGTGCCAGCAGTCCGAGGACAGGGTTCGAAGAAAAACTGTTTTTT
TRBD1 . TRBJ1-5 TRBV12-3/TRBV12-4 CASSVGQDNQPQHF TGTGCCAGCAGTGTCGGACAGGACAATCAGCCCCAGCATTTT
TRBD2 . TRBJ2-1 TRBV7-3 CAGSLKLAGGNNEQFF TGTGCCGGCAGCTTAAAACTAGCGGGGGGCAACAATGAGCAGTTCTTC
. . TRBJ2-1 TRBV7-9 CASSLEPRSSYNEQFF TGTGCCAGCAGCTTAGAACCAAGGAGCTCCTACAATGAGCAGTTCTTC
. . TRBJ1-1 TRBV18 CASSPDISGGTEAFF TGTGCCAGCTCACCTGACATCTCGGGGGGCACTGAAGCTTTCTTT
TRBD1 . TRBJ2-5 TRBV28 CASSQRQGLNQETQYF TGTGCCAGCAGCCAACGACAGGGTCTAAACCAAGAGACCCAGTACTTC
. . TRBJ2-5 TRBV10-3 CAIRPAGAGETQYF TGTGCCATCAGGCCTGCAGGGGCCGGGGAGACCCAGTACTTC
TRBD1 once TRBJ1-2 TRBV5-1 CASSIDRGLGYTF TGCGCCAGCAGCATCGACAGGGGGCTTGGCTACACCTTC
TRBD1 . TRBJ1-1 TRBV6-1 CAGTEAGRTGPNTEAFF TGTGCCGGCACCGAAGCAGGGAGGACAGGCCCGAACACTGAAGCTTTCTTT
. few TRBJ2-7 TRBV29-1 CSVESGGSYEQYF TGCAGCGTTGAGTCAGGGGGGAGCTACGAGCAGTACTTC
. once TRBJ1-4 TRBV12-3/TRBV12-4 CASSLGRARLREKLFF TGTGCCAGCAGCCTGGGAAGGGCTCGACTTCGGGAAAAACTGTTTTTT
TRBD2 . TRBJ2-7 TRBV20-1 CSARGEAGVYEQYF TGCAGTGCTAGAGGTGAAGCGGGAGTATACGAGCAGTACTTC
. . TRBJ1-2 TRBV29-1 CSVEQLYGYTF TGCAGCGTTGAGCAGCTCTATGGCTACACCTTC
. few TRBJ2-3 TRBV12-3/TRBV12-4 CASSFDRSRDTQYF TGTGCCAGCAGTTTCGACCGTTCCCGGGATACGCAGTATTTT
TRBD2 . TRBJ2-3 TRBV12-3/TRBV12-4 CASSPTSGVSTDTQYF TGTGCCAGCAGCCCTACTAGCGGAGTGAGCACAGATACGCAGTATTTT
. . TRBJ1-5 TRBV6-1 CASSEGGSRRAYSNQPQHF TGTGCCAGCAGTGAAGGGGGTAGCCGGAGGGCCTATAGCAATCAGCCCCAGCATTTT
TRBD1 . TRBJ1-2 TRBV7-2 CASSLGGQGSYGYTF TGTGCCAGCAGCTTAGGGGGACAGGGTAGCTATGGCTACACCTTC
. . TRBJ1-2 TRBV20-1 CSANPRTRGYGYTF TGCAGTGCTAACCCGAGGACAAGGGGCTATGGCTACACCTTC
. . TRBJ2-7 TRBV21-1 CTSSKGRFEQYF TGTACCAGCAGCAAAGGTCGCTTCGAGCAGTACTTC
. few TRBJ1-1 TRBV5-1 CASGRGTNTEAFF TGCGCCAGCGGAAGGGGTACGAACACTGAAGCTTTCTTT
TRBD1 . TRBJ1-2 TRBV5-1 CASSPGTGAFGYTF TGCGCCAGCAGCCCAGGGACAGGAGCGTTCGGCTACACCTTC
. . TRBJ1-2 TRBV5-1 CASSLWTQYKDGYTF TGCGCCAGCAGCTTGTGGACACAATACAAAGATGGCTACACCTTC
TRBD2 . TRBJ2-3 TRBV6-1 CASSLGLAGVVGDTQYF TGTGCCAGCAGTCTCGGACTAGCGGGAGTCGTGGGAGATACGCAGTATTTT
. . TRBJ1-2 TRBV29-1 CSVDNLDSYGYTF TGCAGCGTTGATAACCTAGATAGCTATGGCTACACCTTC
. . TRBJ2-5 TRBV7-9 CASSPRTVGETQYF TGTGCCAGCAGCCCACGGACAGTCGGGGAGACCCAGTACTTC
. . TRBJ1-2 TRBV6-5 CASRSNLLWTAYGYTF TGTGCCAGCAGAAGCAATCTCCTTTGGACGGCCTATGGCTACACCTTC
TRBD2 . TRBJ2-1 TRBV3-1 CASSQRSAGAGVINEQFF TGTGCCAGCAGCCAACGATCGGCGGGAGCTGGGGTGATCAATGAGCAGTTCTTC
. . TRBJ2-5 TRBV10-3 CAISASGGHQYF TGTGCCATCAGTGCCTCCGGGGGTCACCAGTACTTC
. . TRBJ2-7 TRBV10-3 CAISDRDTYEQYF TGTGCCATCAGTGACCGGGACACCTACGAGCAGTACTTC
. . TRBJ1-1 TRBV12-3/TRBV12-4 CASSLGSGAPEAFF TGTGCCAGCAGTTTAGGCTCGGGGGCTCCTGAAGCTTTCTTT
. . TRBJ2-6 TRBV6-6 CASSPQSSGANVLTF TGTGCCAGCAGCCCTCAGTCCTCTGGGGCCAACGTCCTGACTTTC
. . TRBJ2-5 TRBV29-1 CSVEPRAHQETQYF TGCAGCGTTGAACCTCGGGCCCACCAAGAGACCCAGTACTTC
TRBD2 . TRBJ2-7 TRBV5-4 CASKRDGRYEQYF TGTGCCAGCAAGCGGGACGGCCGCTACGAGCAGTACTTC
TRBD2 once TRBJ2-7 TRBV4-1 CASSQLLAGVYEQYF TGCGCCAGCAGCCAACTTCTAGCGGGAGTATACGAGCAGTACTTC
. once TRBJ2-5 TRBV10-3 CAISDSGRGETQYF TGTGCCATCAGTGATTCGGGTAGGGGAGAGACCCAGTACTTC
. . TRBJ2-5 TRBV20-1 CSARDRDVKETQYF TGCAGTGCTAGAGACCGGGACGTTAAAGAGACCCAGTACTTC
. . TRBJ2-5 TRBV27 CASSSYLRGGETQYF TGTGCCAGCAGTTCATACCTTCGGGGAGGAGAGACCCAGTACTTC
. few TRBJ2-7 TRBV12-3/TRBV12-4 CASSFRIKNNSYEQYF TGTGCCAGCAGTTTCCGTATAAAGAATAACTCCTACGAGCAGTACTTC
. once TRBJ2-5 TRBV5-5 CASSDGTRGGETQYF TGTGCCAGCAGCGACGGGACGCGGGGTGGAGAGACCCAGTACTTC
TRBD1 once TRBJ2-3 TRBV6-5 CASSYSSTGVRPDTQYF TGTGCCAGCAGTTACTCTTCTACAGGGGTTAGACCAGATACGCAGTATTTT
. . TRBJ1-5 TRBV3-1 CASSQAPALGPQHF TGTGCCAGCAGCCAAGCTCCAGCGTTGGGACCCCAGCATTTT
. . TRBJ1-5 TRBV5-4 CASSLEGANNQPQHF TGTGCCAGCAGCTTGGAAGGGGCGAACAATCAGCCCCAGCATTTT
. . TRBJ1-5 TRBV5-1 CASSLTGFNQPQHF TGCGCCAGCAGCTTGACGGGTTTCAATCAGCCCCAGCATTTT
TRBD1 . TRBJ2-4 TRBV20-1 CSAGGGQGTKNIQYF TGCAGTGCAGGAGGGGGACAGGGGACCAAAAACATTCAGTACTTC
TRBD1 . TRBJ2-7 TRBV12-3/TRBV12-4 CASSPDRVHEQYF TGTGCCAGCAGCCCTGACAGGGTCCACGAGCAGTACTTC
TRBD1 . TRBJ2-5 TRBV5-5 CASSLATGGRETQYF TGTGCCAGCAGCTTGGCGACAGGGGGAAGAGAGACCCAGTACTTC
TRBD2 . TRBJ2-1 TRBV10-3 CAISGRLAGRNGSYNEQFF TGTGCCATCAGTGGTCGATTAGCGGGAAGAAATGGTTCCTACAATGAGCAGTTCTTC
TRBD2 . TRBJ2-7 TRBV5-1 CASSLTGTSGSFDEQYF TGCGCCAGCAGCCTCACCGGGACTAGCGGGAGTTTCGACGAGCAGTACTTC
TRBD1 . TRBJ2-1 TRBV6-4 CASSAAGQGANEQFF TGTGCCAGCAGCGCCGCAGGACAGGGGGCGAATGAGCAGTTCTTC
. few TRBJ2-5 TRBV27 CASSPRLLETQYF TGTGCCAGCAGTCCCCGCCTCCTGGAGACCCAGTACTTC
TRBD1 . TRBJ1-2 TRBV5-1 CASSLQRQGTNYGYTF TGCGCCAGCAGCCTTCAGCGACAGGGAACTAACTATGGCTACACCTTC